This T cell receptor (beta chain) emerged from a study of T cells in Graves' hyperthyroidism and ophthalmopathy. Findings and caveats of the study: Most thyroid clonotypes expanded above 0.001 appeared in blood too.

A few counts support this clonotype. The antigen is undetermined. Graves' hyperthyroidism showing no ophthalmopathy progression within 18 months was considered stable. RNA transcripts were the template for amplifying TCR beta CDR3 regions. Initially, a first-round RT-PCR of the TCR CDR3 employed the HTBI primer set. Each CDR3 protein is one row after TCRdb ran MiXCR on the multiplex PCR reads. The sample includes a few hundred thousand distinct CDR3 sequences, 15% seen only once; the top ten take around a third. The CDR3 runs 14 residues. Trimming took off 4 bases at V and 2 bases at J, with 12 bases between the two ends. Germline-derived CDR1 and CDR2 are LNHDA and SQIVND (reference sequence).

The clonotype comes from a woman aged 25 to 39 with Graves' hyperthyroidism. The chain links TRBV19 to TRBJ2-7, with a weak D call TRBD1 (6 bases). The sample was blood. CDR3 bases: TGTGCCAGTAGTAAGGACCAGGGGCCCTACGAGCAGTACTTC. Its translation is CASSKDQGPYEQYF.